This is a list of T cell receptor beta chains from one sample in a study of spatial heterogeneity in lung cancer. MiXCR, applied by TCRdb to the 5' RACE reads, yields one record per CDR3 protein. The sample includes about 38,000 distinct CDR3 sequences, roughly 5.6% of them seen just once. The material sequenced was PBMCs, taken at surgery. The receptors stem from a female donor with early-stage non-small cell lung cancer. Each CDR3 is given with its conserved first and last residue. Fields, in order: J gene, V gene, D gene, clone size, CDR3 protein, CDR3 DNA. The D gene is left open where the match is weak. Not all rows give a size; the values are once, few, many and, for expanded clones, a class.

TRBJ2-3,TRBV10-3,NA,many,CAIFLRRGSTDTQYF,TGTGCCATCTTTCTTCGAAGGGGAAGCACAGATACGCAGTATTTT
TRBJ2-2,TRBV29-1,NA,many,CSARVIRGPGELFF,TGCAGCGCCCGGGTTATTCGGGGCCCCGGGGAGCTGTTTTTT
TRBJ2-3,TRBV7-8,TRBD1,many,CASSFRTGGTDTQYF,TGTGCCAGCAGCTTCCGGACAGGGGGGACAGATACGCAGTATTTT
TRBJ1-2,TRBV12-3/TRBV12-4,TRBD1,few,CASSRTGGGTYTF,TGTGCCAGCAGCCGGACAGGTGGAGGGACCTACACCTTC
TRBJ1-5,TRBV28,NA,many,CASKMPVINQPQHF,TGTGCCAGCAAAATGCCAGTCATTAATCAGCCCCAGCATTTT
TRBJ2-2,TRBV5-1,NA,many,CASSAGTAGGELFF,TGCGCCAGCAGCGCAGGGACAGCGGGCGGGGAGCTGTTTTTT
TRBJ2-7,TRBV20-1,TRBD1,NA,CSAIDPGTGTFEQYF,TGCAGTGCTATAGACCCCGGGACAGGGACGTTCGAGCAGTACTTC
TRBJ2-7,TRBV6-2/TRBV6-3,TRBD2,many,CASNPGLAGVSYEQYF,TGTGCCAGCAACCCCGGGCTAGCGGGGGTATCCTACGAGCAGTACTTC
TRBJ2-6,TRBV27,NA,few,CASSSLRTGANVLTF,TGTGCCAGCAGTTCCCTGCGAACTGGGGCCAACGTCCTGACTTTC
TRBJ2-5,TRBV7-2,NA,few,CASSFRLTETQYF,TGTGCCAGCAGCTTCAGACTAACGGAGACCCAGTACTTC
TRBJ1-6,TRBV28,NA,many,CASTLIPYNSPLHF,TGTGCCAGCACCTTAATACCCTATAATTCACCCCTCCACTTT
TRBJ2-3,TRBV28,TRBD2,medium-sized,CASSSPRLAGGSYTDTQYF,TGTGCCAGCAGTTCTCCCCGACTAGCGGGGGGGTCCTACACAGATACGCAGTATTTT
TRBJ2-7,TRBV3-1,NA,many,CASSLLASYEQYF,TGTGCCAGCAGTCTCCTGGCCTCCTACGAGCAGTACTTC
TRBJ1-1,TRBV6-5,NA,many,CASSYSPGNTEAFF,TGTGCCAGCAGTTACTCCCCGGGAAACACTGAAGCTTTCTTT
TRBJ2-1,TRBV12-3/TRBV12-4,NA,many,CASTRAGYWDNEQFF,TGTGCCAGCACCCGGGCGGGGTATTGGGACAATGAGCAGTTCTTC
TRBJ2-4,TRBV7-6,TRBD1,many,CASSEQGKNIQYF,TGTGCCAGCTCAGAACAGGGGAAAAACATTCAGTACTTC